What follows are 24 T cell receptor beta chains derived from one specimen sequenced in a study of cytomegalovirus exposure and HLA in healthy donors. Primers: 60 Vbeta forward and 13 Jbeta reverse. Method: immunoSEQ multiplex PCR; TCRdb's copy keeps in-frame clones and lacks some. The table shows some 97,000 clones, with more than 75% occurring only once. The sequencing sample was made of PBMCs. These receptors were taken from a woman between 50 and 59 years old in good health and CMV-seropositive.

This CDR3 reads CASSVAASGSKIEQFF. The CDR3 bases are TGTGCCAGCAGCGTAGCCGCTAGCGGGAGCAAGATTGAGCAGTTCTTC. This rearrangement joins TRBV9 to TRBJ2-1; 10 nucleotides line up with TRBD2. The CDR3 length is 16 residues. V lost 0 bases, J lost 9 bases, and 9 bases stayed unmatched. From germline, CDR1 is SGDLS and CDR2 YYNGEE. The full variable domain, its missing parts supplied by reference TRBV9 and TRBJ2-1, is DSGVTQTPKHLITATGQRVTLRCSPRSGDLSVYWYQQSLDQGLQFLIQYYNGEERAKGNILERFSAQQFPDLHSELNLSSLELGDSALYFCASSVAASGSKIEQFFGPGTRLTVL.

This clone was seen just once. The J gene is TRBJ2-5, the V gene TRBV11-2; TRBD1 might be the D (5 bases). Between the trimmed V and J ends, which lost 0 bases and 6 bases, there was a span of 14 bases. The CDR3 totals 15 residues. The germline gives CDR1 SGHAT, CDR2 FQNNGV. The CDR3 region is CASSLDGPGLKTQYF. In nucleotides, the CDR3 is TGTGCCAGCAGCTTAGATGGTCCAGGGTTAAAGACCCAGTACTTC.

This rearrangement joins TRBV13 to TRBJ1-2; 11 nucleotides align to TRBD1. The germline V gene encodes CDR1 PRHDT and CDR2 FYEKMQ (reference sequence). The CDR3 is 15 amino acids. V trimming: 5 bases; J trimming: 5 bases; junction bases outside the gene matches: 7. The chain's CDR3 is CASSRRDRGYYGYTF. The CDR3 DNA reads TGTGCCAGCAGCAGGCGGGACAGGGGGTATTATGGCTACACCTTC.

The gene calls are TRBV6-5 and TRBJ1-3; 10 nucleotides agree with TRBD1. The CDR3 has 15 residues. Germline V gene sequence: CDR1 MNHEY, CDR2 SVGAGI. Trimming cost V 6 bases and J 2 bases; bases outside gene matches: 4. The CDR3 nucleotides read TGTGCCAGCAGACGACAGGGGGCGGCTGGAAACACCATATATTTT. Amino acids: CASRRQGAAGNTIYF.

In this sample, this clone turned up once. This rearrangement joins TRBV6-6 to TRBJ1-2; D gene ambiguous. CDR1 and CDR2 from the germline V gene are MNHNY and SVGAGI (reference sequence). The V gene lost 5 bases and the J gene lost 6 bases, with 7 bases spanning the gap. The CDR3 covers 11 residues. In DNA form, the CDR3 reads TGTGCCAGCAGTAGAGCGAATGGCTACACCTTC. Amino acid sequence: CASSRANGYTF.

The chain links TRBV5-1 to TRBJ2-7; a weak D match, TRBD1 (6 bases). V dropped 4 bases and J dropped 0 bases, with 11 bases sitting between them. This CDR3 spans 14 amino acids. CDR1 and CDR2 from the germline V gene are SGHRS and YFSETQ. Here the CDR3 reads CASSITGSSYEQYF. As DNA, the CDR3 is TGCGCCAGCAGCATAACAGGGTCCTCCTACGAGCAGTACTTC. Complete variable domain (other parts from reference TRBV5-1 and TRBJ2-7): KAGVTQTPRYLIKTRGQQVTLSCSPISGHRSVSWYQQTPGQGLQFLFEYFSETQRNKGNFPGRFSGRQFSNSRSEMNVSTLELGDSALYLCASSITGSSYEQYFGPGTRLTVT.

J is TRBJ2-7 and V is TRBV19, with D possibly matching TRBD1 (6 bases). Trimming stripped 8 bases from V and 3 bases from J, with 17 bases between. The CDR3 sequence is 14 residues long. Germline CDR1 LNHDA, CDR2 SQIVND (reference sequence). The CDR3 coding sequence is TGTGCCAGTGCGCCGGGACACGGTCTCTACGAGCAGTACTTC. Amino acid sequence: CASAPGHGLYEQYF. Full variable domain (outside the CDR3, taken from reference TRBV19 and TRBJ2-7): DGGITQSPKYLFRKEGQNVTLSCEQNLNHDAMYWYRQDPGQGLRLIYYSQIVNDFQKGDIAEGYSVSREKKESFPLTVTSAQKNPTAFYLCASAPGHGLYEQYFGPGTRLTVT.

The chain is built from TRBV6-1 and TRBJ2-7; 9 nucleotides align to TRBD2. Germline V gives CDR1 MNHNS, CDR2 SASEGT. The CDR3 extends over 15 amino acids. Trimming removed 2 bases from V and 4 bases from J; junction bases left unmatched: 6. CDR3: CASSEIAAGGYEQYF. CDR3 DNA: TGTGCCAGCAGTGAAATAGCGGCGGGGGGGTACGAGCAGTACTTC.

CDR3 in amino acids: CASSYRGFRLLDMYNEQFF. The CDR3 DNA reads TGTGCCAGCAGTTACCGTGGCTTCAGGCTACTAGACATGTACAATGAGCAGTTCTTC. The rearrangement links TRBV6-7 to TRBJ2-1; weak D call: TRBD2 (5 bases). TRBV6-7 qualifies as an ORF whose function is uncertain. The CDR3 consists of 19 residues. Between the trimmed V and J ends, which lost 2 bases and 4 bases, there was a span of 24 bases.

V and J are TRBV4-1 and TRBJ2-1; TRBD1 might be the D (5 bases). The CDR3 covers 15 residues. CDR1 is MGHRA, CDR2 YSYEKL, per germline. V lost 3 bases, J lost 6 bases, and 15 bases lay in between. This CDR3 reads CASSQAGFTSNEQFF. CDR3 sequence (DNA): TGCGCCAGCAGCCAGGCAGGGTTCACATCCAATGAGCAGTTCTTC.

The J gene is TRBJ1-4, the V gene TRBV2, with no clear D. V was cut by 4 bases and J by 8 bases, with 23 bases left in between. The CDR3 covers 17 residues. Germline V CDR1 and CDR2: SNHLY, FYNNEI. The CDR3 coding sequence is TGTGCCAGCAGTGGGGGAGGTTTATCCGGGGTAGGGGAAAAACTGTTTTTT. It yields the protein CASSGGGLSGVGEKLFF.

This clone was counted only a few times. The chain couples TRBV5-1 to TRBJ2-1, with 7 positions matching TRBD2. CDR1 is SGHRS and CDR2 is YFSETQ in the germline V gene. The junction had 13 bases not matched to a gene; V was cut back by 2 bases and J by 8 bases. This CDR3 is 16 amino acids long. The CDR3 DNA reads TGCGCCAGCAGCTTAGTCCGGGGGGTCTTATTGGATGAGCAGTTCTTC. Translated: CASSLVRGVLLDEQFF.

This sequence joins TRBV14 and TRBJ1-2, with D tentatively TRBD1 (5 bases). Trimming took off 0 bases at V and 0 bases at J, with 11 bases between the two ends. The V gene's germline CDR1 is SGHDN and CDR2 FVKESK. This CDR3 region has 16 residues. CDR3 nucleotide sequence: TGTGCCAGCAGCCAAGACAGGGTCAAAACTAACTATGGCTACACCTTC. Translating it yields CASSQDRVKTNYGYTF.

V is TRBV6-1 and J is TRBJ2-1; a weak D match, TRBD2 (6 bases). Trimming pared 4 bases from V and 6 bases from J, leaving 16 bases between. CDR1 is MNHNS, CDR2 SASEGT, per germline. The length of the CDR3 is 15 residues. The chain's CDR3 is CASSGLAGPGNEQFF. The DNA for the CDR3 is TGTGCCAGCAGTGGGCTGGCGGGGCCAGGCAATGAGCAGTTCTTC.

J is TRBJ1-4 and V is TRBV2, with D possibly matching TRBD1 (6 bases). This CDR3 comprises 15 residues. The V and J ends lost 3 bases and 5 bases respectively, with 13 bases between them. The germline V gene encodes CDR1 SNHLY and CDR2 FYNNEI. CDR3 amino acids: CASSDRGQKNEKLFF. CDR3 sequence (DNA): TGTGCCAGCAGTGATCGAGGACAGAAGAATGAAAAACTGTTTTTT. Full variable domain (rest looked up from reference TRBV2 and TRBJ1-4): EPEVTQTPSHQVTQMGQEVILRCVPISNHLYFYWYRQILGQKVEFLVSFYNNEISEKSEIFDDQFSVERPDGSNFTLKIRSTKLEDSAMYFCASSDRGQKNEKLFFGSGTQLSVL.

The rearrangement joins TRBV11-2 to TRBJ2-3, with D uncertain. The CDR3 runs to 15 residues. Trimming shortened V by 1 base and J by 1 base, and 9 bases separated the two germline ends. Germline CDR1 and CDR2: SGHAT and FQNNGV. Here the CDR3 DNA reads TGTGCCAGCAGCTTAGGTGGCGGCCGCACAGATACGCAGTATTTT. Amino acids: CASSLGGGRTDTQYF.

As for this clone: Relative to the germline gene, one junction end is altered; a read error may explain this. The V call is TRBV7-9, the J call TRBJ2-7; D might be TRBD2 (5 bases). CDR3 length: 13 amino acids. The germline V gene encodes CDR1 SEHNR and CDR2 FQNEAQ (reference sequence). CDR3 protein: CSSTAAVAGEQYF. The CDR3 DNA is TGTTCCAGCACCGCGGCCGTGGCGGGCGAGCAGTACTTC. The variable domain in full, with the rest retrieved from reference TRBV7-9 and TRBJ2-7, is DTGVSQNPRHKITKRGQNVTFRCDPISEHNRLYWYRQTLGQGPEFLTYFQNEAQLEKSRLLSDRFSAERPKGSFSTLEIQRTEQGDSAMYLCSSTAAVAGEQYFGPGTRLTVT.

The chain joins TRBV30 to TRBJ1-2; weak D call: TRBD1 (5 bases). Germline lookup yields CDR1 GTSNPN and CDR2 SVGIG (reference sequence). CDR3 length: 14 residues. V lost 4 bases to trimming and J lost 2 bases, with 14 bases between them. CDR3 amino acids: CAWIWGRGNYGYTF. CDR3 in DNA: TGTGCCTGGATCTGGGGGAGGGGAAACTATGGCTACACCTTC.

This clone was detected only a few times. Here the CDR3 reads CAISEYKGQPNTGELFF. Written as DNA, the CDR3 is TGTGCCATCAGTGAGTACAAGGGACAGCCAAACACCGGGGAGCTGTTTTTT. The chain couples TRBV10-3 to TRBJ2-2; 7 positions match TRBD1. The junction had 7 bases not matched to a gene; V was cut back by 1 base and J by 2 bases. The CDR3 length is 17 residues. Per germline, CDR1 ENHRY and CDR2 SYGVKD.

The V call is TRBV27, the J call TRBJ2-1; maybe TRBD2 (7 bases). Germline lookup yields CDR1 MNHEY and CDR2 SMNVEV (reference sequence). This CDR3 comprises 16 residues. Trimming took 7 bases from V and 10 from J, leaving 26 bases between them. The CDR3 DNA reads TGTGCCAGCAACCTCGGGGGCGGGGGTTTATCGAGCGAGCAGTTCTTC. This sequence encodes CASNLGGGGLSSEQFF.

J is TRBJ1-1 and V is TRBV2; D is perhaps TRBD1 (5 bases). This CDR3 spans 14 amino acids. Germline loops: CDR1 SNHLY, CDR2 FYNNEI. V was pared by 5 bases and J by 4 bases, with 14 bases between. CDR3 sequence reads: CASSFRQGITEAFF. The DNA of the CDR3 is TGTGCCAGCAGTTTCCGTCAGGGAATCACTGAAGCTTTCTTT. The entire variable domain, with the rest obtained from reference TRBV2 and TRBJ1-1, is as follows: EPEVTQTPSHQVTQMGQEVILRCVPISNHLYFYWYRQILGQKVEFLVSFYNNEISEKSEIFDDQFSVERPDGSNFTLKIRSTKLEDSAMYFCASSFRQGITEAFFGQGTRLTVV.

The sample holds a few counts of this clone. The gene calls are TRBV30 and TRBJ1-2, with D possibly TRBD1 on 6 matching bases. CDR1 GTSNPN and CDR2 SVGIG come from the germline V gene (reference sequence). The V end was cut by 8 bases, the J end by 10 bases, with 20 bases between. The CDR3 is 12 residues long. CDR3 amino acids: CAGRAPQGYYTF. CDR3 in DNA: TGTGCCGGGCGGGCGCCTCAGGGGTACTACACCTTC.

The rearrangement links TRBV27 to TRBJ2-1; D might be TRBD2 (6 bases). Germline CDR1 reads MNHEY; CDR2 reads SMNVEV (reference sequence). This CDR3 is 14 amino acids long. Trimming removed 5 bases from V and 4 bases from J, with 12 bases in between. In nucleotides, the CDR3 is TGTGCCAGCAGTATGGGACTCCAATACAATGAGCAGTTCTTC. This encodes CASSMGLQYNEQFF.

In its sample, this clone was seen a few times. This chain connects TRBV15 to TRBJ2-1; the D is unclear. The germline V gene has CDR1 LNHNV and CDR2 YYDKDF (reference sequence). V lost 0 bases and J lost 2, with 11 bases in between. CDR3 length: 16 residues. The CDR3 bases are TGTGCCACCAGCAGAGAGGAGATTGGCCCCTACAATGAGCAGTTCTTC. This codes for CATSREEIGPYNEQFF.